This T cell receptor (beta chain) came from a study of control samples from healthy donors and cancer patients. TCRdb's copy holds only in-frame clones and misses some; the assay was immunoSEQ multiplex PCR. This table holds around 68,000 clones, 75% to 90% found once. This TCR came from a man aged 45-65 years in good health. Sequencing used blood.

The CDR3 nucleotides read TGTGCCAGCAGTGGCGGTACCGTAGGTACGCAGTATTTT. Its protein product is CASSGGTVGTQYF. The chain has TRBV2 and TRBJ2-3; D gene ambiguous. The germline gives CDR1 SNHLY, CDR2 FYNNEI. This CDR3 spans 13 amino acids. Trimming took 4 bases from V and 8 from J, leaving 13 bases between them. The complete variable domain, with remaining parts taken from reference TRBV2 and TRBJ2-3, reads EPEVTQTPSHQVTQMGQEVILRCVPISNHLYFYWYRQILGQKVEFLVSFYNNEISEKSEIFDDQFSVERPDGSNFTLKIRSTKLEDSAMYFCASSGGTVGTQYFGPGTRLTVL.